This T cell receptor (beta chain) comes out of a study of shared T cell receptors in the human thymus. The CDR3 consists of 19 residues. In germline, CDR1 is LNHDA, CDR2 SQIVND (reference sequence). V shed 7 bases, J shed 5 bases, and the junction held 24 bases outside the gene matches. Assay: immunoSEQ multiplex PCR; the TCRdb copy retains only in-frame clones and omits some. There are hundreds of thousands of clones in the sample; roughly 90% occur only once, and 0.008% to 0.011% lies in the top ten. The data were also submitted as part of a second study, on human thymus T cells. That paper notes: Related studies found that unrelated individuals share highly overlapping thymic repertoires.

The source is a boy under two years old with a congenital heart defect. The V gene is TRBV19, the J gene TRBJ2-3; TRBD2 agrees at 7 bases. Material for sequencing was thymocytes. The CDR3 DNA reads TGTGCCAGTACTTTTTCGCCCTGGAGTAATAGCGGGCCCTTAGATACGCAGTATTTT. It yields the protein CASTFSPWSNSGPLDTQYF. The whole variable domain, filled in from reference TRBV19 and TRBJ2-3, reads DGGITQSPKYLFRKEGQNVTLSCEQNLNHDAMYWYRQDPGQGLRLIYYSQIVNDFQKGDIAEGYSVSREKKESFPLTVTSAQKNPTAFYLCASTFSPWSNSGPLDTQYFGPGTRLTVL.